These T cell receptor beta chains were read from a single sample in a study of Ad26.COV2.S vaccination and SARS-CoV-2 variants. Clones were read by immunoSEQ multiplex PCR, and TCRdb kept only the in-frame ones, dropping some. Here the sample spans some 420,000 clones, 85% to 90% being singletons. The sample here was peripheral blood, taken in a trial of Ad26.COV2.S vaccine versus placebo. The receptor set was obtained from a person aged 18-60 years who received the Ad26.COV2.S COVID-19 vaccine or a placebo. Both conserved end residues are part of each CDR3. The order of the fields is D gene, clone size, J gene, V gene, CDR3 DNA, CDR3 protein. The D gene is left open where the match is weak. The size field is filled for only some rows; it gives once, few, many or a size class.

>.|.|TRBJ2-2|TRBV7-6
TGTGCCAGCATCCGCCGAACCGGGGAGCTGTTTTTT
CASIRRTGELFF
>.|.|TRBJ1-3|TRBV15
TGTGCCACCAGCAGAGATACCGTGGGGCAGGGGTGGGGAAACACCATATATTTT
CATSRDTVGQGWGNTIYF
>TRBD1|.|TRBJ2-7|TRBV2
TGTGCCAGCAGCCCACGTTTAACAGGGGGCCACTACGAGCAGTACTTC
CASSPRLTGGHYEQYF
>.|.|TRBJ1-5|TRBV14
TGTGCCAGCAGCCAAGTGAAAGGTGCCGATCAGCATTTT
CASSQVKGADQHF
>.|.|TRBJ2-7|TRBV21-1
TGTGCCAGCAGCAAAGGACTTTCGGACAGGGAAACCTACGAGCAGTACTTC
CASSKGLSDRETYEQYF
>TRBD2|.|TRBJ2-3|TRBV4-3
TGCGCCAGCAGCCAGGAGCGGGGGATGGCAGATACGCAGTATTTT
CASSQERGMADTQYF
>.|.|TRBJ1-3|TRBV7-8
TGTGCCAGCAGCAGACAGTATATGGGCTACTCTGGAAACACCATATATTTT
CASSRQYMGYSGNTIYF
>.|.|TRBJ2-2|TRBV28
TGTGCCAGCAGACCGAACACCGGGGAGCTGTTTTTT
CASRPNTGELFF
>.|.|TRBJ1-3|TRBV27
TGTGCCAGCAGATCATCTGGCTCTGGAAACACCATATATTTT
CASRSSGSGNTIYF
>TRBD1|.|TRBJ1-3|TRBV13
TGTGCCAGCAGCACCCCCGGGACAGGGGGAAACACCATATATTTT
CASSTPGTGGNTIYF
>.|.|TRBJ1-1|TRBV14
TGTGCCAGCAGCCAATCCTCCGTGTACACTGAAGCTTTCTTT
CASSQSSVYTEAFF
>.|.|TRBJ2-3|TRBV4-1
TGCGCCAGCAGCCAAGAGATCAGGGCTGAGGCAGATACGCAGTATTTT
CASSQEIRAEADTQYF
>.|.|TRBJ1-2|TRBV3-1/TRBV3-2
TGTGCCAGCAGCCAAGGGGAACGGGGCTACACCTTC
CASSQGERGYTF
>.|.|TRBJ1-5|TRBV6-1
TGTGCCAGCAGTGAACAGTACACCCGCAATCAGCCCCAGCATTTT
CASSEQYTRNQPQHF
>TRBD2|once|TRBJ2-1|TRBV3-1/TRBV3-2
TGTGCCAGCGGAGCGGGGGCCACCTACAATGAGCAGTTCTTC
CASGAGATYNEQFF
>.|.|TRBJ1-1|TRBV6-2/TRBV6-3
TGTGCCAGCAGTTACGCCGTTAGGGGCACTGAAGCTTTCTTT
CASSYAVRGTEAFF
>.|.|TRBJ2-4|TRBV7-2
TGTGCCAGCAGCTTAGGTCCTAAAAACATTCAGTACTTC
CASSLGPKNIQYF
>TRBD1|.|TRBJ2-3|TRBV5-6
TGTGCCAGCACCTTAGAAGGGGGCACTGTAGATACGCAGTATTTT
CASTLEGGTVDTQYF
>.|.|TRBJ2-2|TRBV2
TGTGCCAGCAGGGTAGGGGAGCTGTTTTTT
CASRVGELFF
>.|.|TRBJ2-7|TRBV4-3
TGCGCCAGCAGCCCCGACAGGCCCTCCTACGAGCAGTACTTC
CASSPDRPSYEQYF
>.|few|TRBJ1-3|TRBV30
TGTGCCTGGATCCCGCGGGCAGTTTCTGGAAACACCATATATTTT
CAWIPRAVSGNTIYF
>.|.|TRBJ2-1|TRBV5-4
TGTGCCAGCAGCACTTGGGGTTGGGGGGACCCCCACAATGAGCAGTTCTTC
CASSTWGWGDPHNEQFF
>.|.|TRBJ2-7|TRBV9
TGTGCCAGCAGCGTAGGCGATTTCCCCTACGAGCAGTACTTC
CASSVGDFPYEQYF
>TRBD1|.|TRBJ2-7|TRBV11-1
TGTGCCAGCAGCTTCGGGACAGGGGGTTCGACCTACGAGCAGTACTTC
CASSFGTGGSTYEQYF
>.|.|TRBJ2-5|TRBV28
TGTGCCAGCGGCACCAGGGGCGAGACCCAGTACTTC
CASGTRGETQYF
>TRBD1|.|TRBJ2-5|TRBV6-2/TRBV6-3
TGTGCCAGCAGTAACAGGGGAGCGGAGACCCAGTACTTC
CASSNRGAETQYF
>TRBD1|.|TRBJ2-7|TRBV7-9
TGTGCCAGCAGCTCAGGACAGGGAAGATACGAGCAGTACTTC
CASSSGQGRYEQYF
>TRBD2|.|TRBJ2-1|TRBV27
TGTGCCAGCAGTACCGGGACTAGCGGCTACAATGAGCAGTTCTTC
CASSTGTSGYNEQFF
>TRBD2|.|TRBJ2-1|TRBV4-3
TGCGCCAGCAGCCAAGAACTAGCGGGGGTGTTGGGGCAGTTCTTC
CASSQELAGVLGQFF
>.|.|TRBJ2-7|TRBV6-4
TGTCACGGTAGCGGTCGGGGTAACTACGAGCAGTACTTC
CHGSGRGNYEQYF
>.|.|TRBJ2-5|TRBV11-2
TGTGCCAGCAGCTCAGAGCCCCGGACCCAGTACTTC
CASSSEPRTQYF
>TRBD2|once|TRBJ2-5|TRBV5-1
TGCGCCAGCAGCCCCTGGACAGCGGGGGGCCAAGAGACCCAGTACTTC
CASSPWTAGGQETQYF
>.|few|TRBJ2-7|TRBV10-1
TGCGCCAGCAGTGAGTATCCCGAGGTCGACGAGCAGTACTTC
CASSEYPEVDEQYF